These T cell receptor beta chains were read from a single sample in a study of vaccination and CD4 T cells after COVID-19. TCRdb re-called the PCR reads with MiXCR, one entry per CDR3 protein. There are fewer than 15,000 distinct CDR3 sequences in the sample; 48% occur only once, and 13% to 15% lies in the top ten. Which antigens these TCRs recognize remains unknown. The sample was CD4+ T cells from blood, cultured in vitro. These receptors all come from a human donor who had recovered from COVID-19. CDR3s include the opening cysteine and the closing phenylalanine or tryptophan. A D gene is named only where the DNA matches it firmly. Expanded clones are given a class, and other clones once, few, many or no size at all.

clone_size	v_call	j_call	d_call	cdr3_nt	cdr3_aa
once	TRBV18	TRBJ1-2	.	TGTGCCAGCTCACCTACCACTAGCTATGGCTACACCTTC	CASSPTTSYGYTF
.	TRBV19	TRBJ2-3	.	TGTGCCAGTAGTACCGCGGGGGGACAGGGCACAGATACGCAGTATTTT	CASSTAGGQGTDTQYF
.	TRBV19	TRBJ2-7	TRBD1	TGTGCCAGTAGTCCCCTACCCGGGACAGCAAATAGTTATCGCGAGCAGTACTTC	CASSPLPGTANSYREQYF
.	TRBV20-1	TRBJ2-1	.	TGCAGTGGAGGTAGCGGTAGCTCCTACAATGAGCAGTTCTTC	CSGGSGSSYNEQFF
.	TRBV7-2	TRBJ2-3	.	TGTGCCAGCAGTCTAACTAGTTGGGATACGCAGTATTTT	CASSLTSWDTQYF
.	TRBV7-2	TRBJ2-1	.	TGTGCCAGCAGCTTAGATAGGCGTGAGCAGTTCTTC	CASSLDRREQFF
.	TRBV20-1	TRBJ2-5	.	TGCAGTGCTAGTGAAAGGGAGACCCAGTACTTC	CSASERETQYF
few	TRBV10-3	TRBJ2-2	.	TGTGCCATCTCACGAGGGACCGGGGAGCTGTTTTTT	CAISRGTGELFF
.	TRBV2	TRBJ2-7	.	TGTGCCAGCAGTGAGGAGGGGGCCGAGCAGTACTTC	CASSEEGAEQYF
.	TRBV7-2	TRBJ2-2	.	TGTGCCAGCAGCTTGCGGTCCTCCGCGAACACCGGGGAGCTGTTTTTT	CASSLRSSANTGELFF
few	TRBV27	TRBJ2-7	TRBD1	TGTGCCAGCAGGGCCGGGACAGGGAGCTCCTACGAGCAGTACTTC	CASRAGTGSSYEQYF
.	TRBV21-1	TRBJ1-5	.	TGTGCCAGCAGCAAAGACGGGGACAGGGAAGATCAGCCCCAGCATTTT	CASSKDGDREDQPQHF
.	TRBV12-3/TRBV12-4	TRBJ2-7	TRBD2	TGTGCCAGCAGTTTTGATAGCGGGGACTCCTACGAGCAGTACTTC	CASSFDSGDSYEQYF
few	TRBV15	TRBJ1-4	.	TGTGCCACCAGCGGACGACAGGTTACTAGTCGGCATGAAAAACTGTTTTTT	CATSGRQVTSRHEKLFF
.	TRBV19	TRBJ2-5	.	TGTGCCAGTAGTATAGGGGGCAGCCCGTCCCAAGAGACCCAGTACTTC	CASSIGGSPSQETQYF
once	TRBV6-1	TRBJ2-2	.	TGTGCCAGCAGTGAAGGAGGGGGAAGAACCGGGGAGCTGTTTTTT	CASSEGGGRTGELFF
.	TRBV20-1	TRBJ2-3	TRBD2	TGCAGTGCTAGTCCGGCTAGCGGGGCAGATACGCAGTATTTT	CSASPASGADTQYF
.	TRBV12-3/TRBV12-4	TRBJ1-6	.	TGTGCCAGCAGCCGGACGGGCTATAGGAGCTCCTATAATTCACCCCTCCACTTT	CASSRTGYRSSYNSPLHF
few	TRBV7-2	TRBJ1-6	.	TGTGCCAGCAGCTTAGTACCCCCGGGAGGGGGTTCACCCCTCCACTTT	CASSLVPPGGGSPLHF
.	TRBV6-2/TRBV6-3	TRBJ1-5	TRBD1	TGTGCCAGCACCCGAGACACAGGGGGGCCCCAGCATTTT	CASTRDTGGPQHF